This T cell receptor (beta chain) originates from a study of T cells in Graves' hyperthyroidism and ophthalmopathy. This clonotype came up a few times. Its matching antigen is unknown. Findings and limits, study-wide: Most clonotypes expanded in thyroid above 0.001 were likewise present in blood.

Clinical symptoms, serum thyroxine, TRAb, thyroid ultrasound and orbital computed tomography informed diagnoses. There were TCR beta CDR3 regions amplified from RNA transcripts. HTBI primers drove first-round RT-PCR of the TCR CDR3. TCRdb used MiXCR to reprocess the multiplex PCR reads, holding one entry per CDR3 protein. This table holds around 760,000 distinct CDR3 sequences, roughly 32% found once. The sequencing input was blood. The receptor was isolated from a woman in her forties with Graves' hyperthyroidism.

CDR3 protein: CASSGAGGAVETQYF. The CDR3 DNA sequence: TGTGCCAGCAGCGGCGCCGGGGGGGCCGTAGAGACCCAGTACTTC. The chain carries TRBV9 and TRBJ2-5; 8 nucleotides match TRBD2. Per germline, CDR1 SGDLS and CDR2 YYNGEE. CDR3 length: 15 amino acids. The trim removed 3 bases at V and 4 bases at J, leaving 8 bases unmatched.